Listed below are T cell receptor beta chains from one sample, sequenced in a study of T cell repertoires in cytomegalovirus infection. Antigens for these TCRs are unknown. One entry per CDR3 protein, called by TCRdb with MiXCR from the reads. This table holds 640,000 or so distinct CDR3 sequences, around 30% found once. The input for sequencing was cultured PBMCs, taken from culture after CMV antigen stimulation. These receptor sequences come from a human donor in good health (CMV status not recorded). Some clones in this sample may be carry-over from other donors' samples. The conserved cysteine and the conserved F or W are not part of the CDR3 here.

>TRBV11-3
ASSFTQAATGELF
>TRBV11-2
ASSSASTGGAYEQY
>TRBV19
ASSSLYQGKNQPQH
>TRBV27
ASSLTPSGRAYEQY
>TRBV7-6
ASSLAPGQGPDTQY
>TRBV7-6
ASSLDPPPSYEQY
>TRBV2
ASSEQSGQPQH
>TRBV6-1
ASSDPTGGRTDTQY
>TRBV20-1
SAVEGPVTDTQY
>TRBV20-1
SATSRTSYEQY
>TRBV20-1
SAREGGTFSEQF
>TRBV7-8
ASSLEVPIGDTEAF
>TRBV19
ASSPRGQGEETQY
>TRBV7-9
ASSLPGPIQYGYT
>TRBV5-1
ASSLFAGSGANVLT
>TRBV7-9
ASSLASGVLSYGYT
>TRBV10-3
AISPGQGPYEQY
>TRBV11-2
ASSPQPGYTEAF
>TRBV10-3
AISESLGLADNEQF
>TRBV30
AWGGLTSRRADTQY
>TRBV12-3/TRBV12-4
ASSLARGIAETQY
>TRBV2
ASTKEGGSNQPQH
>TRBV7-9
ASSETSGAYNEQF
>TRBV7-2
ASSKRGGWTEAF
>TRBV24-1
ATSDSDGEYGYT
>TRBV20-1
SGEGAPGNQPQH
>TRBV7-2
ASSLARGEGRLF
>TRBV20-1
SARPPGLAGDNEQF
>TRBV12-3/TRBV12-4
ASTLQGVTDTQY
>TRBV12-3/TRBV12-4
ASSRGQGRYNSPLH
>TRBV12-3/TRBV12-4
ASSTGTGSSLGGYT
>TRBV7-2
ASSLDIHYEQY
>TRBV3-1
ASSRGGTSLPLH
>TRBV7-8
ASSLAPRGPEKLF
>TRBV2
ASSADVPIEGQPQH
>TRBV7-8
ASSTGTGLRGYT
>TRBV6-1
ANSDSLAGGSDTQY
>TRBV20-1
SARSTGGDEQF
>TRBV4-3
ASSQTGEYNYGYT
>TRBV27
ASSFNRWTYEQY
>TRBV7-9
ASSLDRTSPLH
>TRBV4-1
ASGRTGPREQY
>TRBV4-3
ASSQRPPGLARIDTQY
>TRBV7-2
ASSSQGAANSPLH
>TRBV7-2
ASSLGGTGELF
>TRBV5-4
ASSLSGANEKLF
>TRBV7-9
ASSLGPIGSDTQY
>TRBV11-2
ASSTHRAQETQY
>TRBV20-1
SARPGDTEAF
>TRBV6-2/TRBV6-3
ASSTQGGNTEAF
>TRBV4-2
ASSQELTSSEQY
>TRBV6-2/TRBV6-3
ASGLASSANEQF
>TRBV25-1
ASSELGVGEQY
>TRBV7-6
ASSLPPGTTTGNEQF
>TRBV12-5
ASGHTEHQPQH
>TRBV5-4
ASSDRQGANTEAF
>TRBV6-1
ASSEARRLQGYSPLH
>TRBV7-8
ASSLGPHTPYQPQH
>TRBV7-2
ASSFETGLGNTIY